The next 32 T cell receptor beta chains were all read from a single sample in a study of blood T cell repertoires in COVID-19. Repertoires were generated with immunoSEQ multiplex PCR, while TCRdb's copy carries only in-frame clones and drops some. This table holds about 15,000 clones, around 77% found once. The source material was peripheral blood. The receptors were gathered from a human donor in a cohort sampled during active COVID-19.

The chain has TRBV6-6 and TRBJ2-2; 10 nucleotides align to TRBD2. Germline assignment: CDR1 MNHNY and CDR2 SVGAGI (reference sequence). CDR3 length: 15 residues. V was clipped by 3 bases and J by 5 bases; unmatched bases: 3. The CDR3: CASSYSLAGTGELFF. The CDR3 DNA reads TGTGCCAGCAGTTATTCACTAGCGGGGACCGGGGAGCTGTTTTTT.

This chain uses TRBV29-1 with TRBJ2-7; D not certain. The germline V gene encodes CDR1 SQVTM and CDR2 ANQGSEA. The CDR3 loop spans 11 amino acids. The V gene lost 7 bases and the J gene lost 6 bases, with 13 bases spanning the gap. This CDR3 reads CSADTVAEQYF. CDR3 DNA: TGCAGCGCCGACACCGTTGCCGAGCAGTACTTC.

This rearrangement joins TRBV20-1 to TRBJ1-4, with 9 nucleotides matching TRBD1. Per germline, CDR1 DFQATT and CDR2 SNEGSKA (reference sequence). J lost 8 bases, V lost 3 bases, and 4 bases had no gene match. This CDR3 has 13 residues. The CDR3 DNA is TGCAGTGCTAGTCGACAGGGGGACGAAAAACTGTTTTTT. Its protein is CSASRQGDEKLFF.

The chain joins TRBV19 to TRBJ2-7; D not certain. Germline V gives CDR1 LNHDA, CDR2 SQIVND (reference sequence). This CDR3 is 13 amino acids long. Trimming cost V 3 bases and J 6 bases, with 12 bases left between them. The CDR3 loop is CASSIEPTGEQYF. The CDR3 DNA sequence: TGTGCCAGTAGTATTGAACCCACGGGCGAGCAGTACTTC.

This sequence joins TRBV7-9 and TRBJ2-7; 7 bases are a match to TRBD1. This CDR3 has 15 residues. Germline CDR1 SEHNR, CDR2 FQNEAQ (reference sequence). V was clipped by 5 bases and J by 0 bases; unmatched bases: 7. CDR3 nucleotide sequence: TGTGCCAGCAGCACGCGACAGGGCAGCTCCTACGAGCAGTACTTC. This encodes CASSTRQGSSYEQYF. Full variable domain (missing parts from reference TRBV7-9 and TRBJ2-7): DTGVSQNPRHKITKRGQNVTFRCDPISEHNRLYWYRQTLGQGPEFLTYFQNEAQLEKSRLLSDRFSAERPKGSFSTLEIQRTEQGDSAMYLCASSTRQGSSYEQYFGPGTRLTVT.

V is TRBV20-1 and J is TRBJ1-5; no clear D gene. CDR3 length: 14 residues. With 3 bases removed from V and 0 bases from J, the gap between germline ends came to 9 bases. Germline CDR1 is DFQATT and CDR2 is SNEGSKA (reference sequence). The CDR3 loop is CSASASYSNQPQHF. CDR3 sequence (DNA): TGCAGTGCTAGTGCTTCGTATAGCAATCAGCCCCAGCATTTT.

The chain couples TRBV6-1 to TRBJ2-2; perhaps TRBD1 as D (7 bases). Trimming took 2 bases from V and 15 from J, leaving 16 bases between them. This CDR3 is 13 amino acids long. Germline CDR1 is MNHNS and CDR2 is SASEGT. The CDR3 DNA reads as TGTGCCAGCAGTGAAAGGGGGCGGACTATTGTGTTTTTT. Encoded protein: CASSERGRTIVFF.

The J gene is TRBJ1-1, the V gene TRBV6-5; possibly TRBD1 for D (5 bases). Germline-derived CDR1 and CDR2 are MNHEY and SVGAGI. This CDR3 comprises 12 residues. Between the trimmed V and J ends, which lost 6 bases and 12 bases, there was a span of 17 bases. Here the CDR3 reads CASSRGGGRPFF. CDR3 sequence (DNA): TGTGCCAGCAGCCGCGGGGGAGGCAGGCCTTTCTTT.

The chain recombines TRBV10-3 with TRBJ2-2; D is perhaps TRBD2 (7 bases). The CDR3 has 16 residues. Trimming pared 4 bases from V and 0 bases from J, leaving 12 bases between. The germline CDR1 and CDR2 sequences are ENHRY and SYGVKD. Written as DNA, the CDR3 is TGTGCCATCAGTGGAGGGGGGGCAGCGAACACCGGGGAGCTGTTTTTT. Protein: CAISGGGAANTGELFF.

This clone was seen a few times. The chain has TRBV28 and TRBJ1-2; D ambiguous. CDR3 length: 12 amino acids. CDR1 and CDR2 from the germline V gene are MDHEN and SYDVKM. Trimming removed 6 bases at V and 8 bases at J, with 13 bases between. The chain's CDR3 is CASRPGWSGYTF. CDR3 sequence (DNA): TGTGCCAGCAGGCCAGGATGGTCCGGCTACACCTTC.

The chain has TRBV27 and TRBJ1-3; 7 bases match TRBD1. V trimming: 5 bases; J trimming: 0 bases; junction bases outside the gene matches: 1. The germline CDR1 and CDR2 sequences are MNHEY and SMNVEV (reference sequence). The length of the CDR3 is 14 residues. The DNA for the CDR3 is TGTGCCAGCAGTGACAGGGACTCTGGAAACACCATATATTTT. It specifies CASSDRDSGNTIYF.

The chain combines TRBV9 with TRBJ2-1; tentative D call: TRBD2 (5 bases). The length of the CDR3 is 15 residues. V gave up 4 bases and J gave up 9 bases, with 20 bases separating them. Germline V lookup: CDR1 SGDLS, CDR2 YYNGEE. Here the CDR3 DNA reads TGTGCCAGCAGCTTGAGCCGGGGAAAAGGAGGTGAGCAGTTCTTC. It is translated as CASSLSRGKGGEQFF.

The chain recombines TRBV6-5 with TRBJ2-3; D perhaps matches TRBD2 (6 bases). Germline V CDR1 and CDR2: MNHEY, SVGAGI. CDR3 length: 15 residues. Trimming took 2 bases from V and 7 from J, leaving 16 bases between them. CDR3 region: CASSYRRTTPNTQYF. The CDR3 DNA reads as TGTGCCAGCAGTTACAGGAGGACTACCCCGAATACGCAGTATTTT.

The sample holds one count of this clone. This chain's CDR3 is CASSLGLSGFTDTQYF. CDR3 nucleotides: TGTGCCAGCAGCTTGGGACTAAGCGGTTTTACGGATACGCAGTATTTT. The chain couples TRBV5-6 to TRBJ2-3; possibly TRBD2 for D (5 bases). CDR1 and CDR2 (germline): SGHDT, YYEEEE. The CDR3 sequence is 16 residues long. Trimming shortened V by 0 bases and J by 6 bases, and 17 bases separated the two germline ends.

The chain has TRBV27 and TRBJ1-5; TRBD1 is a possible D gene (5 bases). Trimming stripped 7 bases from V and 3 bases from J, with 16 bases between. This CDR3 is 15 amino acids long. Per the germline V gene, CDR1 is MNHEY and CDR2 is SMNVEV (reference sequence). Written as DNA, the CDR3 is TGTGCCAGCACGACAGACCGAGGTCCCAATCAGCCCCAGCATTTT. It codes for CASTTDRGPNQPQHF.

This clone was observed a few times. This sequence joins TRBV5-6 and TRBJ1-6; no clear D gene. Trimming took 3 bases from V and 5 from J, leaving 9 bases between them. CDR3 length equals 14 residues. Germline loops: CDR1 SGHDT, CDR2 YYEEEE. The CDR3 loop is CASSYTPDNSPLHF. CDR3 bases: TGTGCCAGCAGCTATACGCCAGATAATTCACCCCTCCACTTT.

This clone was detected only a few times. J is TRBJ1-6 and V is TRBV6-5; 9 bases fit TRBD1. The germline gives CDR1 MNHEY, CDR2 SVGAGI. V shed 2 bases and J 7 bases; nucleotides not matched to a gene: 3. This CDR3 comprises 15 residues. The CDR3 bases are TGTGCCAGCAGTTACAGGACAGGGGAAAATTCACCCCTCCACTTT. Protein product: CASSYRTGENSPLHF.

CDR3 bases: TGTGCCACCAGTGAGTACAGGACACTGGCTGGGGCCAACGTCCTGACTTTC. Amino acid sequence: CATSEYRTLAGANVLTF. The chain combines TRBV24-1 with TRBJ2-6, with D maybe TRBD1 (5 bases). CDR3 size: 17 residues. Trimming shortened V by 4 bases and J by 2 bases, and 14 bases separated the two germline ends. The V gene's germline CDR1 is KGHDR and CDR2 SFDVKD.

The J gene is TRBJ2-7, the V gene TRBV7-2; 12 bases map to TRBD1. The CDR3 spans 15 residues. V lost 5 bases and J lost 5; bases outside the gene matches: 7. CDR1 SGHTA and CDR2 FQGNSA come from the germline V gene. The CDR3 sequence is CASSRLGQGADEQYF. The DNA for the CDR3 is TGTGCCAGCAGCAGGTTGGGACAGGGGGCAGACGAGCAGTACTTC.

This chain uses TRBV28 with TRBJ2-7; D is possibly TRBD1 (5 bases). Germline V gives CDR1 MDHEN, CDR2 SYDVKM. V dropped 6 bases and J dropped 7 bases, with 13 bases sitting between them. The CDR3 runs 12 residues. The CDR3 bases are TGTGCCAGCAGCCCACTTTACAGGGAGCAGTACTTC. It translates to CASSPLYREQYF.

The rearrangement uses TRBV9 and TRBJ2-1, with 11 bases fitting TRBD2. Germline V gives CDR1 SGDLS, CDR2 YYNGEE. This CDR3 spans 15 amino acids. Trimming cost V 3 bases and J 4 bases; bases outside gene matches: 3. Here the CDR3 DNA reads TGTGCCAGCAGCGCGACTAGCGGGGTGTACAATGAGCAGTTCTTC. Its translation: CASSATSGVYNEQFF.

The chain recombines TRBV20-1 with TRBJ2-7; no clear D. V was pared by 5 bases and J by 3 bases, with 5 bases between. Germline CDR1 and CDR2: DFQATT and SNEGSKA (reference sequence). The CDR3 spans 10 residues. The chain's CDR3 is CSAFSYEQYF. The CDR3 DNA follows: TGCAGTGCTTTCAGCTACGAGCAGTACTTC.

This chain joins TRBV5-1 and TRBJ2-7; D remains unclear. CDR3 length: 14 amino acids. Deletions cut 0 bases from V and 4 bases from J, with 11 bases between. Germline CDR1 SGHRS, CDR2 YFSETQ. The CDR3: CASSLAVARYEQYF. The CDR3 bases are TGCGCCAGCAGCTTGGCGGTTGCGCGGTACGAGCAGTACTTC. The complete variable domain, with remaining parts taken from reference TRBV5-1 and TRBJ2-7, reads KAGVTQTPRYLIKTRGQQVTLSCSPISGHRSVSWYQQTPGQGLQFLFEYFSETQRNKGNFPGRFSGRQFSNSRSEMNVSTLELGDSALYLCASSLAVARYEQYFGPGTRLTVT.

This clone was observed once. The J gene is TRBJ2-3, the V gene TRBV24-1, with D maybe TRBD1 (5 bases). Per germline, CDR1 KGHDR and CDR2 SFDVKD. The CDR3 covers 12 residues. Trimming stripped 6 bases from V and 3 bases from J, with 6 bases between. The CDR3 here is CATSRTTDTQYF. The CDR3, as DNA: TGTGCCACCAGTCGGACAACAGATACGCAGTATTTT.

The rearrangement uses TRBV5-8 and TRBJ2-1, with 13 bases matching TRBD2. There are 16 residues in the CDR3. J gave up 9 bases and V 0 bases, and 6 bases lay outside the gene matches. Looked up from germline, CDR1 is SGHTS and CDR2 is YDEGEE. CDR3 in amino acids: CASSLGRLAGGGEQFF. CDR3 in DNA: TGTGCCAGCAGCTTGGGCAGACTAGCGGGGGGAGGTGAGCAGTTCTTC. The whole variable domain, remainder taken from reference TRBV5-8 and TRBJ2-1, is EAGVTQSPTHLIKTRGQQATLRCSPISGHTSVYWYQQALGLGLQFLLWYDEGEERNRGNFPPRFSGRQFPNYSSELNVNALELEDSALYLCASSLGRLAGGGEQFFGPGTRLTVL.

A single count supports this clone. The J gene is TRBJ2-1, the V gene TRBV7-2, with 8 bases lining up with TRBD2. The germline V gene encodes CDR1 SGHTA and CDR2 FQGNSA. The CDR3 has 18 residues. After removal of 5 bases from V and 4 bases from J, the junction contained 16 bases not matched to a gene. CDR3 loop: CASSPASAGAGAYNEQFF. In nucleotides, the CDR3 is TGTGCCAGCAGCCCCGCTTCGGCGGGAGCGGGAGCGTACAATGAGCAGTTCTTC.

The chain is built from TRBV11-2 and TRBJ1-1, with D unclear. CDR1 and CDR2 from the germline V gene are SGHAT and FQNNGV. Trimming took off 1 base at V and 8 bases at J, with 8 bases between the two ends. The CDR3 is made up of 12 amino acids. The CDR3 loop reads CASSLGVGEAFF. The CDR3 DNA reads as TGTGCCAGCAGCTTAGGGGTGGGCGAAGCTTTCTTT.

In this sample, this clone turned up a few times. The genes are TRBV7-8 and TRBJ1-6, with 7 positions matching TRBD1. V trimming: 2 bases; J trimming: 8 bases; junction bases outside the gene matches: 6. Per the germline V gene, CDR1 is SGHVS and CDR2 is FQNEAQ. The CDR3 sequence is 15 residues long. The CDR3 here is CASSLQTGTDSPLHF. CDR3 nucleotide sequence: TGTGCCAGCAGCTTACAGACAGGGACCGATTCACCCCTCCACTTT.

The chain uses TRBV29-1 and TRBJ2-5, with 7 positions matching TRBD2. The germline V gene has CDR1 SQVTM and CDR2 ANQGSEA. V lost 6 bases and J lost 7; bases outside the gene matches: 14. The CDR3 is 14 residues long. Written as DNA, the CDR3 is TGCAGCGTCGCCCTAGGGACTACGGAGGGGACCCAGTACTTC. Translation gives CSVALGTTEGTQYF.

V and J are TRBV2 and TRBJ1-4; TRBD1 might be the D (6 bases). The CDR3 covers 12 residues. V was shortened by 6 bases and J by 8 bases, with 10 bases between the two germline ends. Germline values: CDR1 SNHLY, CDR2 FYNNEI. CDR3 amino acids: CASRQGEEKLFF. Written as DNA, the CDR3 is TGTGCCAGCAGACAGGGAGAAGAAAAACTGTTTTTT.

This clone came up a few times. The CDR3 loop reads CASSSTATNEKLFF. The CDR3 region has the DNA TGTGCCAGCAGTTCAACAGCAACTAATGAAAAACTGTTTTTT. The chain employs TRBV6-5 and TRBJ1-4; no reliable D call. Germline V gene sequence: CDR1 MNHEY, CDR2 SVGAGI. The CDR3 covers 14 residues. With 4 bases removed from V and 0 bases from J, the gap between germline ends came to 6 bases.

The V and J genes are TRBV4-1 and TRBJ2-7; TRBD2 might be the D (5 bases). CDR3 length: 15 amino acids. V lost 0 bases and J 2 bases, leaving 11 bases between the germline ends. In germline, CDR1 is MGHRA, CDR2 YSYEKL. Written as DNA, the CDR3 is TGCGCCAGCAGCCAAGATTCCCGGGGTCCCTACGAGCAGTACTTC. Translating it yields CASSQDSRGPYEQYF.